This T cell receptor beta chain was captured in a study of CD8+CD57+ T cells in acquired aplastic anemia. This clonotype appeared many times. Genomic DNA, serving as template, underwent TCR beta VDJ and CDR3 profiling. TCRdb re-analysed the reads in MiXCR, keeping a single row per CDR3 protein. The sample has around 200,000 distinct CDR3 sequences; approximately 48% are singletons. Deletions cut 4 bases from V and 7 bases from J, with 7 bases between. This CDR3 contains 12 residues. Germline V gene lookup returns CDR1 KGHDR and CDR2 SFDVKD. CD8+CD57+ cell expansion, shown by flow cytometry, had occurred in the patients selected for sequencing.

The rearrangement joins TRBV24-1 to TRBJ2-1; D remains unclear. The TCR originated in a human donor with aplastic anemia. Material: sorted CD4+, CD8+, or CD8+CD57+ T cells (not recorded which) from PBMCs. In nucleotides, the CDR3 is TGTGCCACCAGTGACCCGAAGAATGAGCAGTTCTTC. Its protein is CATSDPKNEQFF.